The entry that follows covers one T cell receptor beta chain sequence. This specimen belongs to a study of shared T cell receptors in the human thymus. CDR3 length: 15 amino acids. V trimming: 4 bases; J trimming: 6 bases; junction bases outside the gene matches: 4. Germline values: CDR1 LGHNA, CDR2 YSLEER. Method: immunoSEQ multiplex PCR; TCRdb's copy keeps in-frame clones and lacks some. This repertoire shows 700,000 or so clones, 70% to 90% found once; its top ten account for approximately 0.01%. The sample was also reused in another study, on human thymus T cells. According to that study: Resections from corrective heart surgery provided thymus tissue.

V and J are TRBV4-3 and TRBJ2-1, with TRBD2 identical over 12 bases. The clonotype was recovered from a girl under three years old with a congenital heart defect. The sequenced sample consisted of thymocytes. The CDR3 reads CASSRPGLAGNEQFF. CDR3 in DNA: TGCGCCAGCAGCCGACCGGGACTAGCGGGCAATGAGCAGTTCTTC.